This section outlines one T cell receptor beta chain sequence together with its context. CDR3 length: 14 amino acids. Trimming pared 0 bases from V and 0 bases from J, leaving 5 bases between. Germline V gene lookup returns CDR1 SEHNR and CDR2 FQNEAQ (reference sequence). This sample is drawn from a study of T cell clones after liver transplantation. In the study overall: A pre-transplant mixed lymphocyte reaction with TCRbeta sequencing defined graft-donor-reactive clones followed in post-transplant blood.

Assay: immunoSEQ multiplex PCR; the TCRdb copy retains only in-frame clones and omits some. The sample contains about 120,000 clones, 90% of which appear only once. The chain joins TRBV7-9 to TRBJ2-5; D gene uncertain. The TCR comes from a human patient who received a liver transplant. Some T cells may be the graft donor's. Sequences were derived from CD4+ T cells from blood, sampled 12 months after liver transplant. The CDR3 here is CASSLAEYQETQYF. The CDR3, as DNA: TGTGCCAGCAGCTTAGCAGAGTACCAAGAGACCCAGTACTTC.